This T cell receptor (beta chain) was obtained from a study of blood T cell repertoires in COVID-19. This CDR3 has 15 amino acids. The germline V gene encodes CDR1 SGHRS and CDR2 YFSETQ. The V and J ends lost 4 bases and 4 bases, in that order; junction bases with no gene match: 7. This clone was recorded once. Clones were read by immunoSEQ multiplex PCR, and TCRdb kept only the in-frame ones, dropping some. Among roughly 300,000 clones listed, approximately 84% were seen once. Seattle's enrolled individuals joined amid active infection and were then monitored longitudinally. The sample comprised peripheral blood. The origin of this receptor is a human donor with COVID-19, enrolled during active disease. The donor label of this sample is uncertain. The genes are TRBV5-1 and TRBJ2-5; 10 bases agree with TRBD2. CDR3 region: CASSEIAGGRETQYF. For the CDR3, the DNA is TGCGCCAGCAGCGAAATAGCGGGAGGAAGAGAGACCCAGTACTTC.